The rows below give T cell receptor beta chains drawn from one sample of a study of shared clonotypes between healthy human individuals. Only in-frame clones appear in the TCRdb table, and some are missing; sequencing was by immunoSEQ multiplex PCR. The table includes around 600,000 clones, 85% to 95% detected once. The sample comprised naive CD8+ T cells sorted from blood. The receptors originated from a woman in her twenties or thirties in good health. The CDR3 runs from the conserved cysteine through the conserved F or W. The D gene is left open where the match is weak. Size tells how often a clone was seen (once, few, many) or the class of an expanded clone, and some rows leave it out.

v_gene: TRBV27; j_gene: TRBJ1-5; d_gene: .; abundance: .; CDR3nt: TGTGCCAGCGGAGGGAATCAGCCCCAGCATTTT; CDR3aa: CASGGNQPQHF
v_gene: TRBV29-1; j_gene: TRBJ1-2; d_gene: .; abundance: .; CDR3nt: TGCAGCGTTGAAGACAACATCCTATATGGCTACACCTTC; CDR3aa: CSVEDNILYGYTF
v_gene: TRBV19; j_gene: TRBJ1-2; d_gene: .; abundance: .; CDR3nt: TGTGCCAGTAGTGCGCCGGGGTTCTATGGCTACACCTTC; CDR3aa: CASSAPGFYGYTF
v_gene: TRBV29-1; j_gene: TRBJ1-4; d_gene: TRBD1; abundance: .; CDR3nt: TGCAGCGTTGTAGGGGGCCTTAATGAAAAACTGTTTTTT; CDR3aa: CSVVGGLNEKLFF
v_gene: TRBV30; j_gene: TRBJ2-7; d_gene: .; abundance: .; CDR3nt: TGTGGCATGGTGGGTGGGGAGGTCTACGAGCAGTACTTC; CDR3aa: CGMVGGEVYEQYF
v_gene: TRBV28; j_gene: TRBJ1-2; d_gene: .; abundance: once; CDR3nt: TGTGCCAGCAGTCCAAAGACAGGAGTTAACTATGGCTACACCTTC; CDR3aa: CASSPKTGVNYGYTF
v_gene: TRBV28; j_gene: TRBJ1-2; d_gene: TRBD1; abundance: once; CDR3nt: TGTGCCAGCAGTTTACTCCCCACAGGGGATGGCTACACCTTC; CDR3aa: CASSLLPTGDGYTF
v_gene: TRBV27; j_gene: TRBJ2-1; d_gene: .; abundance: .; CDR3nt: TGTGCCAGCAGCCCACAGGCCCTAAGCTCTAACTCCTACAATGAGCAGTTCTTC; CDR3aa: CASSPQALSSNSYNEQFF
v_gene: TRBV7-3; j_gene: TRBJ2-7; d_gene: .; abundance: .; CDR3nt: TGTGCCAGCAGCTTAGGTACAGGGTCTAACGAGCAGTACTTC; CDR3aa: CASSLGTGSNEQYF
v_gene: TRBV28; j_gene: TRBJ1-1; d_gene: .; abundance: .; CDR3nt: TGTGCCAGCAGTTTACGCGGCAGTCCTATGAACACTGAAGCTTTCTTT; CDR3aa: CASSLRGSPMNTEAFF
v_gene: TRBV6-6; j_gene: TRBJ2-2; d_gene: .; abundance: .; CDR3nt: TGTGCCAGCAGTTACGGGCTCGGCGATTACACCGGGGAGCTGTTTTTT; CDR3aa: CASSYGLGDYTGELFF
v_gene: TRBV6-1; j_gene: TRBJ1-2; d_gene: .; abundance: .; CDR3nt: TGTGCCAGCAGTGAAGCTCATATGACGATCTATGGCTACACCTTC; CDR3aa: CASSEAHMTIYGYTF
v_gene: TRBV2; j_gene: TRBJ2-7; d_gene: TRBD2; abundance: .; CDR3nt: TGTGCCAGCGGACAGGAAACTAGCGGGCGACCTTACGAGCAGTACTTC; CDR3aa: CASGQETSGRPYEQYF
v_gene: TRBV28; j_gene: TRBJ2-7; d_gene: .; abundance: .; CDR3nt: TGTGCCAGCAGTTTCTCCCCGTTCTTGGGCAGGGCTTCCTACGAGCAGTACTTC; CDR3aa: CASSFSPFLGRASYEQYF
v_gene: TRBV5-6; j_gene: TRBJ1-5; d_gene: TRBD1; abundance: few; CDR3nt: TGTGCCAGCAGCTTTTGGGGGACAGGGGATCAGCCCCAGCATTTT; CDR3aa: CASSFWGTGDQPQHF
v_gene: TRBV21-1; j_gene: TRBJ2-7; d_gene: .; abundance: .; CDR3nt: TGTGCCAGCAGCACTGACTTTAGCGGGAGCTACGAGCAGTACTTC; CDR3aa: CASSTDFSGSYEQYF
v_gene: TRBV7-9; j_gene: TRBJ1-3; d_gene: TRBD1; abundance: .; CDR3nt: TGTGCCAGCAGCCAGGGGACAGGGCTCCTAAACACCATATATTTT; CDR3aa: CASSQGTGLLNTIYF
v_gene: TRBV28; j_gene: TRBJ2-7; d_gene: TRBD1; abundance: .; CDR3nt: TGTGCCAGCAGCAAGACAGGGCGGCTTGGCGAGCAGTACTTC; CDR3aa: CASSKTGRLGEQYF
v_gene: TRBV27; j_gene: TRBJ2-5; d_gene: TRBD1; abundance: .; CDR3nt: TGTGCCAGCAGTCTTGCTGGGACAGAAAAAGAGACCCAGTACTTC; CDR3aa: CASSLAGTEKETQYF
v_gene: TRBV6-5; j_gene: TRBJ2-7; d_gene: TRBD1; abundance: .; CDR3nt: TGTGCCAGCAGTTACGGGACAGGGGGTGCGAACGAGCAGTACTTC; CDR3aa: CASSYGTGGANEQYF
v_gene: TRBV19; j_gene: TRBJ1-1; d_gene: .; abundance: once; CDR3nt: TGTGCCAGTAGCCCGACGGAGAACACTGAAGCTTTCTTT; CDR3aa: CASSPTENTEAFF
v_gene: TRBV2; j_gene: TRBJ2-1; d_gene: TRBD1; abundance: .; CDR3nt: TGTGCCAGCACCCCGGGACAGGGGTCCTACAATGAGCAGTTCTTC; CDR3aa: CASTPGQGSYNEQFF
v_gene: TRBV9; j_gene: TRBJ1-2; d_gene: TRBD1; abundance: .; CDR3nt: TGTGCCAGCAGCGTAACCTCCGGGACAGCTAACTATGGCTACACCTTC; CDR3aa: CASSVTSGTANYGYTF
v_gene: TRBV5-1; j_gene: TRBJ2-7; d_gene: .; abundance: .; CDR3nt: TGCGCCAGCAGGGGGGACGGAGCCTACGAGCAGTACTTC; CDR3aa: CASRGDGAYEQYF
v_gene: TRBV7-9; j_gene: TRBJ2-7; d_gene: .; abundance: .; CDR3nt: TGTGCCAGCAGCTTAGCGATGGCAGCGAAACCCTACGAGCAGTACTTC; CDR3aa: CASSLAMAAKPYEQYF
v_gene: TRBV7-9; j_gene: TRBJ1-2; d_gene: .; abundance: .; CDR3nt: TGTGCCAGCAGCTTACTAAATACCGGGACGACCTATGGCTACACCTTC; CDR3aa: CASSLLNTGTTYGYTF
v_gene: TRBV28; j_gene: TRBJ1-4; d_gene: TRBD1; abundance: .; CDR3nt: TGTGCCAGCAGTCACCCGGACAGGGGGAGCGAAAAACTGTTTTTT; CDR3aa: CASSHPDRGSEKLFF
v_gene: TRBV6-5; j_gene: TRBJ1-2; d_gene: TRBD1; abundance: .; CDR3nt: TGTGCCAGCAGTTACTCGGGACAGGTTAACTATGGCTACACCTTC; CDR3aa: CASSYSGQVNYGYTF
v_gene: TRBV7-9; j_gene: TRBJ2-7; d_gene: TRBD1; abundance: once; CDR3nt: TGTGCCAGCAGCTTAGAGGACAGGGGACTATACGAGCAGTACTTC; CDR3aa: CASSLEDRGLYEQYF
v_gene: TRBV7-9; j_gene: TRBJ2-7; d_gene: .; abundance: .; CDR3nt: TGTGCCAGCAGCCAAGGACGGTCCTACGAGCAGTACTTC; CDR3aa: CASSQGRSYEQYF
v_gene: TRBV27; j_gene: TRBJ2-7; d_gene: TRBD1; abundance: .; CDR3nt: TGTGCCAGCAGTACAACGCCAGGGGGCGACGAGCAGTACTTC; CDR3aa: CASSTTPGGDEQYF
v_gene: TRBV28; j_gene: TRBJ2-7; d_gene: .; abundance: .; CDR3nt: TGTGCCAGCAGTTATGCGGGTCGAGAATACGAGCAGTACTTC; CDR3aa: CASSYAGREYEQYF
v_gene: TRBV6-1; j_gene: TRBJ2-1; d_gene: TRBD2; abundance: .; CDR3nt: TGTGCCAGCAGTGATCAGGAGCGGGAGTACGGTGAGCAGTTCTTC; CDR3aa: CASSDQEREYGEQFF
v_gene: TRBV10-3; j_gene: TRBJ2-7; d_gene: TRBD2; abundance: .; CDR3nt: TGTGCCATCAGTGATAGCGGGGGACTCATCTACGAGCAGTACTTC; CDR3aa: CAISDSGGLIYEQYF
v_gene: TRBV27; j_gene: TRBJ2-7; d_gene: .; abundance: .; CDR3nt: TGTGCCAGCGCCCAACGAGGGGGGCCATACGAGCAGTACTTC; CDR3aa: CASAQRGGPYEQYF
v_gene: TRBV6-1; j_gene: TRBJ1-1; d_gene: TRBD1; abundance: .; CDR3nt: TGTGCCAGCAGTGATTACAGGGGGGGAGCTGAAGCTTTCTTT; CDR3aa: CASSDYRGGAEAFF
v_gene: TRBV27; j_gene: TRBJ1-6; d_gene: .; abundance: .; CDR3nt: TGTGCCAGCAGTTTGATAGGGAGTAATTCACCCCTCCACTTT; CDR3aa: CASSLIGSNSPLHF
v_gene: TRBV9; j_gene: TRBJ2-7; d_gene: TRBD1; abundance: .; CDR3nt: TGTGCCAGCAGTAACTCCGGGACAGGGGTTCTCGAGCAGTACTTC; CDR3aa: CASSNSGTGVLEQYF
v_gene: TRBV7-9; j_gene: TRBJ2-3; d_gene: .; abundance: .; CDR3nt: TGTGCCAGCAGCGACTATTGGGACAAATACCGCACAGATACGCAGTATTTT; CDR3aa: CASSDYWDKYRTDTQYF
v_gene: TRBV5-6; j_gene: TRBJ1-2; d_gene: TRBD1; abundance: .; CDR3nt: TGTGCCAGCAGCTTGGCGGCCGGGACAGGGGCTCGGTATGGCTACACCTTC; CDR3aa: CASSLAAGTGARYGYTF